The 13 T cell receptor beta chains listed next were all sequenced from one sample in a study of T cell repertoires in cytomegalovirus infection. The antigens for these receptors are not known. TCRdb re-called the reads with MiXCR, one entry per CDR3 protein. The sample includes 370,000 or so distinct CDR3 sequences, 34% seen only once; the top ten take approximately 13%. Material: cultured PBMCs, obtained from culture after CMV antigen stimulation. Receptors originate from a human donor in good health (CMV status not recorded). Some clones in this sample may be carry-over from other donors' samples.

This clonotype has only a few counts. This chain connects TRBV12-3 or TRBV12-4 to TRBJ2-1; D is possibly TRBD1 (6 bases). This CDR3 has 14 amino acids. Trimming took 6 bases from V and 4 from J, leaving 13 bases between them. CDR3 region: CASRPTGRYNEQFF. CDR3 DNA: TGTGCCAGCAGACCGACAGGACGGTACAATGAGCAGTTCTTC.

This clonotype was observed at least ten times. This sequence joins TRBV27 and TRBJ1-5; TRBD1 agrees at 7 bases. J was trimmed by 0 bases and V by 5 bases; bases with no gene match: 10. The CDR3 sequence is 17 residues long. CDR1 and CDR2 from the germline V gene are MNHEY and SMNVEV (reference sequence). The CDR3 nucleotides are TGTGCCAGCAGTCCATTGACAGGGCAGCTTAGCAATCAGCCCCAGCATTTT. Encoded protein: CASSPLTGQLSNQPQHF.

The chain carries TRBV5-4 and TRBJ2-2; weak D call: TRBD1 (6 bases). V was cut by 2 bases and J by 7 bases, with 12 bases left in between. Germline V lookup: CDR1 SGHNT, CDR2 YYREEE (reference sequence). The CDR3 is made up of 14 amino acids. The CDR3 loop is CASSLWGRGGELFF. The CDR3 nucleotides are TGTGCCAGCAGCTTATGGGGGCGCGGCGGGGAGCTGTTTTTT.

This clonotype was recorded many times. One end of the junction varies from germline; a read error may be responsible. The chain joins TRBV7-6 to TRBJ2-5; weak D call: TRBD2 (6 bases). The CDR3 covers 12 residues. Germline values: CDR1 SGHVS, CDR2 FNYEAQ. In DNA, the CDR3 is TGTGCCAGCAGCCCTGCAGCTAGCGATACCCACTTC. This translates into CASSPAASDTHF.

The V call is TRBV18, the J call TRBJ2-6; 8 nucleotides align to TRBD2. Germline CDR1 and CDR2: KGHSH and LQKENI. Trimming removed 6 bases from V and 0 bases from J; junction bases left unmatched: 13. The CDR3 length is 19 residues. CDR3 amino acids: CASSLRTSPLLSGANVLTF. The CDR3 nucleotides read TGTGCCAGCTCTCTCCGGACTAGCCCCTTACTCTCTGGGGCCAACGTCCTGACTTTC.

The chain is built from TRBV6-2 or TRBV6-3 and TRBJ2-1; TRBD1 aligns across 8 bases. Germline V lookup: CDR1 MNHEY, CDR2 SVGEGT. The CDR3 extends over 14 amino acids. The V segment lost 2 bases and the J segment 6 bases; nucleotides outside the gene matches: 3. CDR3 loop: CASSYVGQANEQFF. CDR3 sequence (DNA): TGTGCCAGCAGTTACGTGGGACAGGCCAATGAGCAGTTCTTC.

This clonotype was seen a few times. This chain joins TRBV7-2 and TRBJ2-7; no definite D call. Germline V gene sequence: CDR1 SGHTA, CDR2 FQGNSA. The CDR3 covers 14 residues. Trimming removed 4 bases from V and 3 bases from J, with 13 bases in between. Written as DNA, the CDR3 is TGTGCCAGCAGCTCATTTAAGACTCGCTACGAGCAGTACTTC. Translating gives CASSSFKTRYEQYF.

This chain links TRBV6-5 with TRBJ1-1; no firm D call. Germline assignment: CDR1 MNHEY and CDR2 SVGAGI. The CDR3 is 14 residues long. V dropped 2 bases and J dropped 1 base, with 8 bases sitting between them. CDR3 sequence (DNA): TGTGCCAGCAGTTACGTATTGGGGAACACTGAAGCTTTCTTT. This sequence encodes CASSYVLGNTEAFF.

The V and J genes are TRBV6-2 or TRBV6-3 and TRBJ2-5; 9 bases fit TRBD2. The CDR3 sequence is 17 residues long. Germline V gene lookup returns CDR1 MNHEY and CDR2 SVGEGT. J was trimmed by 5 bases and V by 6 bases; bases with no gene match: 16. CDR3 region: CASSYGTSTQTRETQYF. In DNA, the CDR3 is TGTGCCAGCAGCTATGGGACTAGCACACAGACACGGGAGACCCAGTACTTC.

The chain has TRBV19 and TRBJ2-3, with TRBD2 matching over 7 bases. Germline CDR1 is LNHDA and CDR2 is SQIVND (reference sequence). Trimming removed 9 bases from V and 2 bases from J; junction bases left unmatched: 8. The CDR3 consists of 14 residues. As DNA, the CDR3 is TGTGCCAGCTCTAGCGGAGTTTCCACAGATACGCAGTATTTT. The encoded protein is CASSSGVSTDTQYF. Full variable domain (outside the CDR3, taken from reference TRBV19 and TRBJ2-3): DGGITQSPKYLFRKEGQNVTLSCEQNLNHDAMYWYRQDPGQGLRLIYYSQIVNDFQKGDIAEGYSVSREKKESFPLTVTSAQKNPTAFYLCASSSGVSTDTQYFGPGTRLTVL.

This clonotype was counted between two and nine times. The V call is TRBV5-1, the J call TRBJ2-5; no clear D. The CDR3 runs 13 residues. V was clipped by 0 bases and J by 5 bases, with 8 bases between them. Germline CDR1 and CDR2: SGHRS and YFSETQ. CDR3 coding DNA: TGCGCCAGCAGCTTGGACAGAATTGAGACCCAGTACTTC. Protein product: CASSLDRIETQYF.

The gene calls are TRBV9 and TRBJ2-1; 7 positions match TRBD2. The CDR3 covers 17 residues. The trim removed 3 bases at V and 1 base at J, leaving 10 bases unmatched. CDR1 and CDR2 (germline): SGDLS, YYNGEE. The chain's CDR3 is CASSEPFGGSSYNEQFF. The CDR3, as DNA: TGTGCCAGCAGCGAGCCCTTTGGCGGGAGTTCCTACAATGAGCAGTTCTTC.

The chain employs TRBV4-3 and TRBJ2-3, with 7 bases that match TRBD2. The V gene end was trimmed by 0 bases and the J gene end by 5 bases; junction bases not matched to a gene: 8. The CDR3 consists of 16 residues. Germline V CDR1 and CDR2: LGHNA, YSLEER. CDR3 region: CASSQESGGRGDTQYF. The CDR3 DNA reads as TGCGCCAGCAGCCAAGAGTCCGGGGGGAGGGGAGATACGCAGTATTTT.